This T cell receptor (beta chain) originates from a study of T cell repertoires in cytomegalovirus infection. Via MiXCR, TCRdb re-called the reads, giving one row per CDR3 protein. Here the sample spans some 240,000 distinct CDR3 sequences, over 15% being singletons. The germline V gene encodes CDR1 SEHNR and CDR2 FQNEAQ (reference sequence). The J segment lost 2 bases and the V segment lost 5 bases, leaving 6 bases of the junction unmatched. The CDR3 has 14 residues. This receptor was identified in a human donor in good health (CMV status not recorded). Some clones in this sample may be carry-over from other donors' samples. The chain joins TRBV7-9 to TRBJ2-7, with TRBD1 identical over 7 bases. The sequencing sample was made of CD8+ T cells from PBMCs. The CDR3 loop is CASSARDSPYEQYF. The CDR3 DNA is TGTGCCAGCAGCGCACGGGACAGCCCCTACGAGCAGTACTTC.